Listed below are T cell receptor beta chains from one sample, sequenced in a study of cytomegalovirus exposure and HLA in healthy donors. Assay used: immunoSEQ multiplex PCR; TCRdb lists only in-frame clones, some missing. The table shows roughly 110,000 clones, with about 60% occurring only once. Source material: PBMCs. Every receptor here comes from a woman aged 25-40 years in good health and CMV-seronegative. The CDR3 runs from the conserved cysteine through the conserved F or W. D genes are given only for firm matches. For some rows the clone size is stated as once, few or many, or as a class when expanded; others skip it.

D: TRBD1
size: -
V: TRBV28
J: TRBJ1-5
DNA: TGTGCCAGCAGGGTCGAACGGGACAGACTCAATCAGCCCCAGCATTTT
CDR3: CASRVERDRLNQPQHF

D: TRBD1
size: -
V: TRBV4-1
J: TRBJ2-7
DNA: TGCGCCAGCAGCCAAGTGGGGACAGGGACCTACGAGCAGTACTTC
CDR3: CASSQVGTGTYEQYF

D: TRBD1
size: -
V: TRBV18
J: TRBJ2-7
DNA: TGTGCCAGCTCACCGGACAGGTTGGACGAGCAGTACTTC
CDR3: CASSPDRLDEQYF

D: TRBD1
size: -
V: TRBV19
J: TRBJ2-2
DNA: TGTGCCAGTGTGGGACAGCCGACGAACACCGGGGAGCTGTTTTTT
CDR3: CASVGQPTNTGELFF

D: TRBD1
size: once
V: TRBV10-3
J: TRBJ2-2
DNA: TGTGCCATCAGCAACCGGGACAGCGAGAACACCGGGGAGCTGTTTTTT
CDR3: CAISNRDSENTGELFF

D: -
size: few
V: TRBV6-1
J: TRBJ1-6
DNA: TGTGCCAGCAGGTTGACAGGTCACGGTAATTCACCCCTCCACTTT
CDR3: CASRLTGHGNSPLHF

D: -
size: once
V: TRBV27
J: TRBJ2-1
DNA: TGTGCCAGCAGTACCTCCCTAGCCGGTTACAATGAGCAGTTCTTC
CDR3: CASSTSLAGYNEQFF

D: -
size: few
V: TRBV28
J: TRBJ1-1
DNA: TGTGCCAGCAGGATAAAAGAGACAGAGCCTCAAATCTCTGAAGCTTTCTTT
CDR3: CASRIKETEPQISEAFF

D: TRBD1
size: -
V: TRBV7-3
J: TRBJ1-1
DNA: TGTGCCAGCAGCCCTATAACAGGGGGCACTGAAGCTTTCTTT
CDR3: CASSPITGGTEAFF

D: TRBD1
size: -
V: TRBV7-8
J: TRBJ1-5
DNA: TGTGCCAGCAGCGCTGACAGGGTTGATCAGCCCCAGCATTTT
CDR3: CASSADRVDQPQHF

D: -
size: -
V: TRBV28
J: TRBJ1-4
DNA: TGTGCCAGCAGTTTCCAGGGGAGGGAACTGTTTTTT
CDR3: CASSFQGRELFF

D: -
size: few
V: TRBV5-6
J: TRBJ2-5
DNA: TGTGCCAGCAGCTTGAAGGGGTCCCAAGAGACCCAGTACTTC
CDR3: CASSLKGSQETQYF

D: -
size: few
V: TRBV7-9
J: TRBJ1-4
DNA: TGTGCCAGCAGCGTCGGGATTGAAAAACTGTTTTTT
CDR3: CASSVGIEKLFF

D: -
size: -
V: TRBV7-2
J: TRBJ1-2
DNA: TGTGCCAGCAGCTTAGGTAGCCCCGCAGCTAACTATGGCTACACCTTC
CDR3: CASSLGSPAANYGYTF

D: -
size: few
V: TRBV27
J: TRBJ2-7
DNA: TGTGCCAGCAGTTCAGCCGAACGAGACAGGTCGCCCTACGAGCAGTACTTC
CDR3: CASSSAERDRSPYEQYF

D: TRBD2
size: -
V: TRBV9
J: TRBJ2-1
DNA: TGTGCCAGCAGCGCTAGCGGGAGGGGGACCAATGAGCAGTTCTTC
CDR3: CASSASGRGTNEQFF

D: TRBD1
size: once
V: TRBV19
J: TRBJ1-2
DNA: TGTGCCAGTAGGCTGGGACAGGGCTATGGCTACACCTTC
CDR3: CASRLGQGYGYTF

D: TRBD2
size: -
V: TRBV5-1
J: TRBJ2-1
DNA: TGCGCCAGCAGCTTGGCGACTAGCGGTTACAATGAGCAGTTCTTC
CDR3: CASSLATSGYNEQFF

D: -
size: -
V: TRBV5-6
J: TRBJ2-7
DNA: TGTGCCAGCAGCTTTGGGACACAAGGGGGACGGCAGTACTTC
CDR3: CASSFGTQGGRQYF

D: TRBD1
size: -
V: TRBV28
J: TRBJ2-1
DNA: TGTGCCAGCAGCCCGCCGGGACAGGGTTCCTACAATGAGCAGTTCTTC
CDR3: CASSPPGQGSYNEQFF

D: -
size: -
V: TRBV7-8
J: TRBJ2-1
DNA: TGTGCCAGCAGCTTTGTTGTGGGAGAGTACAATGAGCAGTTCTTC
CDR3: CASSFVVGEYNEQFF

D: -
size: -
V: TRBV5-1
J: TRBJ2-2
DNA: TGCGCCAGCAGCTTTGACACCCGAGCCGGGGAGCTGTTTTTT
CDR3: CASSFDTRAGELFF

D: TRBD1
size: few
V: TRBV10-2
J: TRBJ1-5
DNA: TGCGCCAGCAGTTTTGACAGGGTCGGTCAGCCCCAGCATTTT
CDR3: CASSFDRVGQPQHF

D: TRBD2
size: -
V: TRBV29-1
J: TRBJ2-1
DNA: TGCAGCGTTGAAGACTTACGGGCGGGAGTAATCCCCAATGAGCAGTTCTTC
CDR3: CSVEDLRAGVIPNEQFF

D: -
size: -
V: TRBV13
J: TRBJ2-1
DNA: TGTGCCAGCAGCTTAAAGAAGGGGATGGGCAATGAGCAGTTCTTC
CDR3: CASSLKKGMGNEQFF

D: TRBD1
size: few
V: TRBV7-2
J: TRBJ2-3
DNA: TGTGCCAGCAGCCCCCCGACAGGGGGAAGCACAGATACGCAGTATTTT
CDR3: CASSPPTGGSTDTQYF